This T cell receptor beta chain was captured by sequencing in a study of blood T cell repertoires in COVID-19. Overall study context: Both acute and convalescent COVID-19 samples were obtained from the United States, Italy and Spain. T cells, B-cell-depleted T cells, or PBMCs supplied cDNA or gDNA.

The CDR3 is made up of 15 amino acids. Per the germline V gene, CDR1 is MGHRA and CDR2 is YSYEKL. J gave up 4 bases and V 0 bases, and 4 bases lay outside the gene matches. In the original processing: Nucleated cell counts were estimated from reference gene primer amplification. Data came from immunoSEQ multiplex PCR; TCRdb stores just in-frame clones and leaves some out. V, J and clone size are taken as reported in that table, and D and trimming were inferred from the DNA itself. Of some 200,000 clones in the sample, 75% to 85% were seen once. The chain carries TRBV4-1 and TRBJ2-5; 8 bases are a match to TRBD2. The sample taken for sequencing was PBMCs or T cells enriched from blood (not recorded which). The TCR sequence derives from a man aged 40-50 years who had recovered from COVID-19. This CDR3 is CASSQESGGRETQYF. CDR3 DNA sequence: TGCGCCAGCAGCCAAGAATCGGGAGGGCGAGAGACCCAGTACTTC.